The TCR beta chain described here comes from a study of blood T cells in healthy people across ages. Combining a sample-barcoded 5' primer with a J-beta primer mix, a second PCR ran for roughly 6 to 12 cycles. Every sample gave at least 2.5 million paired-end reads containing CDR3. Using its own MiXCR run on the 5' RACE reads, TCRdb lists one record per CDR3 protein. The data hold approximately 350,000 distinct CDR3 sequences, with over 45% observed a single time. Each sample had at least 6.5 million PBMCs isolated. Germline CDR1 and CDR2: DFQATT and SNEGSKA (reference sequence). This CDR3 has 15 residues. J lost 5 bases, V lost 4 bases, and 10 bases had no gene match.

Sequencing was done on a sample of blood. The source of this sequence is a man aged 60 to 75 in good health. The V gene is TRBV20-1, the J gene TRBJ2-3, with 9 bases lining up with TRBD2. The CDR3 loop is CSANNAGGPKDTQYF. CDR3 bases: TGCAGTGCTAATAACGCGGGGGGGCCGAAAGATACGCAGTATTTT.